One sample yielded the 13 T cell receptor beta chains listed below, sequenced in a study of OX40 agonist ivuxolimab in advanced cancers. The assay was immunoSEQ multiplex PCR, and TCRdb's table has in-frame clones only and misses some. This sample has 20,000 to 30,000 clones; roughly 80% occur once, and the top ten carry around 13%. This specimen consisted of CD4+ or CD8+ T cells sorted from blood, obtained in a trial of the OX40 agonist ivuxolimab. Receptor source: an adult with an advanced solid tumor such as melanoma, head and neck, liver or kidney cancer.

Details on this clone: An end of the junction does not agree with germline; a read error may underlie this. The V call is TRBV7-6, the J call TRBJ2-5; no firm D call. This CDR3 has 12 residues. From germline, CDR1 is SGHVS and CDR2 FNYEAQ. The DNA of the CDR3 is TGTGCCAGCAGCGAATACCAAGGGACCCAGTACTTC. It encodes CASSEYQGTQYF.

This clone occurred once. The rearrangement uses TRBV10-2 and TRBJ1-2, with D possibly being TRBD1 (5 bases). Per the germline V gene, CDR1 is WSHSY and CDR2 is SAAADI. Deletions cut 4 bases from V and 7 bases from J, with 19 bases between. The CDR3 contains 15 residues. In DNA, the CDR3 is TGCGCCAGCAGTGTTGTTTTATCGGGGGAGGGTGGCTACACCTTC. Protein sequence: CASSVVLSGEGGYTF.

V gene TRBV10-3 combines with J gene TRBJ2-3, with D perhaps TRBD2 (5 bases). CDR3 length: 14 residues. CDR1 is ENHRY, CDR2 SYGVKD, per germline. The ends were cut back, 2 bases at V and 0 bases at J, with 6 bases in the middle. CDR3 amino acids: CAISEGGSTDTQYF. In DNA form, the CDR3 reads TGTGCCATCAGTGAGGGCGGGAGCACAGATACGCAGTATTTT.

J is TRBJ1-4 and V is TRBV5-6; D not certain. Germline V gene lookup returns CDR1 SGHDT and CDR2 YYEEEE. This CDR3 comprises 13 residues. Trimming shortened V by 4 bases and J by 4 bases, and 8 bases separated the two germline ends. CDR3 protein: CASSGLRNEKLFF. CDR3 nucleotide sequence: TGTGCCAGCAGCGGACTGCGTAATGAAAAACTGTTTTTT.

The chain joins TRBV5-1 to TRBJ2-3, with 11 bases matching TRBD2. This CDR3 is 15 amino acids long. Germline trimming cut 2 bases from V and 3 bases from J; bases unmatched to any gene: 2. CDR1 and CDR2 (germline): SGHRS, YFSETQ. CDR3 nucleotide sequence: TGCGCCAGCAGCTTCCTAGCGGGGGGTACAGATACGCAGTATTTT. Amino acids: CASSFLAGGTDTQYF.

CDR3 region: CASSLGGGQETQYF. For the CDR3, the DNA is TGTGCCAGCAGCTTGGGGGGTGGCCAAGAGACCCAGTACTTC. V is TRBV5-5 and J is TRBJ2-5; D uncertain. CDR1 SGHKS and CDR2 YYEKEE come from the germline V gene (reference sequence). The CDR3 runs 14 residues. V lost 0 bases and J 1 base, leaving 7 bases between the germline ends.

The J gene is TRBJ1-1, the V gene TRBV5-1; 7 bases fit TRBD1. Trimming took 2 bases from V and 1 from J; bases not matched to a gene: 5. The germline CDR1 and CDR2 sequences are SGHRS and YFSETQ. The CDR3 totals 15 residues. The CDR3 loop is CASSFTGAGNTEAFF. As DNA, the CDR3 is TGCGCCAGCAGCTTTACAGGGGCGGGGAACACTGAAGCTTTCTTT.

In this sample, this clone turned up a few times. The V call is TRBV6-5, the J call TRBJ2-7; weak D call: TRBD1 (6 bases). V lost 6 bases and J 6 bases, leaving 15 bases between the germline ends. Per germline, CDR1 MNHEY and CDR2 SVGAGI. The CDR3 consists of 13 residues. This chain's CDR3 is CASSYQGHSEQYF. The CDR3 DNA follows: TGTGCCAGCAGCTACCAGGGACATTCCGAGCAGTACTTC.

The J gene is TRBJ2-2, the V gene TRBV7-9; 9 bases fit TRBD1. J gave up 3 bases and V 5 bases, and 7 bases lay outside the gene matches. The CDR3 is made up of 16 amino acids. Looked up from germline, CDR1 is SEHNR and CDR2 is FQNEAQ (reference sequence). DNA of the CDR3: TGTGCCAGCAGCAGTTCCGGGACAGGGCACACCGGGGAGCTGTTTTTT. Translation gives CASSSSGTGHTGELFF.

J is TRBJ2-1 and V is TRBV10-3, with a tentative D call TRBD1 (6 bases). The CDR3 is 11 amino acids. V was clipped by 10 bases and J by 7 bases, with 11 bases between them. Germline CDR1 ENHRY, CDR2 SYGVKD. The CDR3 loop reads CATSGQNEQFF. CDR3 DNA: TGTGCCACATCCGGACAGAATGAGCAGTTCTTC.

The gene calls are TRBV6-1 and TRBJ1-5, with 7 positions matching TRBD1. Germline CDR1 MNHNS, CDR2 SASEGT. The V gene end was trimmed by 6 bases and the J gene end by 3 bases; junction bases not matched to a gene: 2. This CDR3 region has 13 residues. Here the CDR3 DNA reads TGTGCCAGCAGCGGACAGGTCAATCAGCCCCAGCATTTT. This codes for CASSGQVNQPQHF.

The chain carries TRBV4-2 and TRBJ2-2; 11 bases are a match to TRBD2. In germline, CDR1 is LGHNA, CDR2 YNFKEQ. This CDR3 comprises 17 residues. The J segment lost 3 bases and the V segment lost 4 bases, leaving 7 bases of the junction unmatched. The CDR3 loop reads CASSPSLAGGDTGELFF. The CDR3 DNA follows: TGTGCCAGCAGCCCTTCTTTAGCGGGGGGGGACACCGGGGAGCTGTTTTTT.

This chain connects TRBV27 to TRBJ1-2; D unclear. The CDR3 spans 13 residues. Trimming pared 3 bases from V and 5 bases from J, leaving 10 bases between. Germline CDR1 reads MNHEY; CDR2 reads SMNVEV (reference sequence). CDR3 DNA: TGTGCCAGCAGTTTTAATCGCGGGTATGGCTACACCTTC. This sequence encodes CASSFNRGYGYTF.